Given below is one TCR beta chain in context. This sample stems from a study of shared clonotypes between healthy human individuals. TCRdb's copy holds only in-frame clones and misses some; the assay was immunoSEQ multiplex PCR. In the table there are roughly 2.5 million clones, more than 90% of which are singletons. This TCR came from a man younger than 35 in good health. The specimen sequenced was naive CD4+ T cells sorted from blood. As to subset: CD45RA+ positively selected.

The CDR3 loop is CASSLRVNTEAFF. CDR3 nucleotide sequence: TGTGCCAGCAGCCTCAGGGTGAACACTGAAGCTTTCTTT. The rearrangement uses TRBV25-1 and TRBJ1-1; a possible D gene is TRBD1 (5 bases). This CDR3 has 13 amino acids. The V and J ends lost 6 bases and 0 bases respectively, with 8 bases between them. Germline CDR1 and CDR2: MGHDK and SYGVNS. Using reference TRBV25-1 and TRBJ1-1 for the parts outside the CDR3, the full variable domain is EADIYQTPRYLVIGTGKKITLECSQTMGHDKMYWYQQDPGMELHLIHYSYGVNSTEKGDLSSESTVSRIRTEHFPLTLESARPSHTSQYLCASSLRVNTEAFFGQGTRLTVV.